A single T cell receptor beta chain is shown here with its context. Its antigen is not identified. V was shortened by 3 bases and J by 8 bases, with 16 bases between the two germline ends. Germline CDR1 MNHNS, CDR2 SASEGT. CDR3 size: 14 residues. Sequencing of the DNA from cultured CD4+ T cells was carried out with the Oncomine TCR Beta short-read assay. From the PCR reads, TCRdb called clonotypes with MiXCR, one entry per CDR3 protein. Counted here are 20,000 to 25,000 distinct CDR3 sequences, about 42% occurring once; the ten biggest clones make up roughly 19%. Treatment here: roughly ten-day PBMC culture with coronavirus spike peptide pools or control peptides (ViraFEST assay). These data come from a study of vaccination and CD4 T cells after COVID-19. Study at large: Sampling after COVID took place at a median of about 91 days (range 35 to 161) following diagnosis.

The TCR originated in a human donor who received a COVID-19 vaccine. The chain couples TRBV6-1 to TRBJ1-2; D ambiguous. This specimen was CD4+ T cells from blood, cultured in vitro, taken before SARS-CoV-2 vaccination. CDR3: CASSEAAGSMGYTF. The CDR3 DNA follows: TGTGCCAGCAGTGAGGCAGCCGGCTCAATGGGCTACACCTTC.